This TCR beta chain was captured in a study of pediatric ulcerative colitis. Study findings and constraints: Ulcerative colitis patients shared more blood-rectal clones than controls. Two rectal CDR3 clonotypes occurred in all ulcerative colitis patients. Repertoires came from total lymphocyte DNA, not specific subsets.

Sequencing was at survey level. Some clones are missing from TCRdb's copy, which holds only in-frame ones; the method was immunoSEQ multiplex PCR. Of tens of thousands of clones listed, about 87% are singletons. About this clone: Its antigen is undetermined.

This CDR3 is 15 amino acids long. The germline gives CDR1 MNHEY, CDR2 SVGAGI. Trimming cost V 2 bases and J 10 bases, with 17 bases left between them. Sequencing was done on a sample of blood. The clonotype comes from a boy aged 5 to 17 who was a control in a study of pediatric ulcerative colitis. The chain is built from TRBV6-5 and TRBJ2-2; D possibly uses TRBD1 or TRBD2 (6 bases each). The CDR3 region is CASSYAGGPTMELFF. DNA for the CDR3: TGTGCCAGCAGTTACGCTGGGGGGCCGACCATGGAGCTGTTTTTT.